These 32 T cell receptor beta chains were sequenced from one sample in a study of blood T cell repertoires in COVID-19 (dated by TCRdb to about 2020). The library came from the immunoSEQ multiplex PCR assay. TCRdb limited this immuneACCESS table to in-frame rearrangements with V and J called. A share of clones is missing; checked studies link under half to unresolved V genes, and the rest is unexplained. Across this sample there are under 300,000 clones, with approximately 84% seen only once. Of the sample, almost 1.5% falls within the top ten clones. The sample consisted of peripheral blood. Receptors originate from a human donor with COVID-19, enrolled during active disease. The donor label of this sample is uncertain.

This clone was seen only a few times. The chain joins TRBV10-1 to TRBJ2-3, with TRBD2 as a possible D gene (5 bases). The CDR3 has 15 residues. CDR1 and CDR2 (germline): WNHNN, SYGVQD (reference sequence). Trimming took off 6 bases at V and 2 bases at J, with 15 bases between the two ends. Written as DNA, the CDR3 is TGCGCCAGCAGAGGTCCGGACTCCAACACAGATACGCAGTATTTT. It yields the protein CASRGPDSNTDTQYF.

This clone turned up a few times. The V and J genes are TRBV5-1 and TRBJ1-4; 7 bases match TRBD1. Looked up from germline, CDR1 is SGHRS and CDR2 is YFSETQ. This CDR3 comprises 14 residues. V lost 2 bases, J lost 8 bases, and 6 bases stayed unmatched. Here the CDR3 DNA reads TGCGCCAGCAGCTTAGACAGGGCTGACGAAAAACTGTTTTTT. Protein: CASSLDRADEKLFF.

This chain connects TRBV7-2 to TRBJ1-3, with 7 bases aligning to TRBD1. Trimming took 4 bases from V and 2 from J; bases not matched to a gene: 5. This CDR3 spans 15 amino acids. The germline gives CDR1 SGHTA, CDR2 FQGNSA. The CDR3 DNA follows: TGTGCCAGCAGCTGGACACAGGGGACTGGAAACACCATATATTTT. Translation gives CASSWTQGTGNTIYF.

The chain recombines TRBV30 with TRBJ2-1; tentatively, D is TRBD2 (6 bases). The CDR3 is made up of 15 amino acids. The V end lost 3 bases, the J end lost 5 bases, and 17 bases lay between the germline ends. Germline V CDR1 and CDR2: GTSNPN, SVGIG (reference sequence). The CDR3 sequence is CAWRGWPSVNNEQFF. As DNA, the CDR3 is TGTGCCTGGAGGGGGTGGCCTAGCGTTAACAATGAGCAGTTCTTC.

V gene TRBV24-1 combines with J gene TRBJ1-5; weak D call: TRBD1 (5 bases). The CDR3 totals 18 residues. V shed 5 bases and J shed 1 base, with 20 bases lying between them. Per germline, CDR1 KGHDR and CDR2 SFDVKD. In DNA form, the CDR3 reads TGTGCCACCAGTGCTACTCGAGGAGGGGTCTTCAGCAATCAGCCCCAGCATTTT. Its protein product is CATSATRGGVFSNQPQHF.

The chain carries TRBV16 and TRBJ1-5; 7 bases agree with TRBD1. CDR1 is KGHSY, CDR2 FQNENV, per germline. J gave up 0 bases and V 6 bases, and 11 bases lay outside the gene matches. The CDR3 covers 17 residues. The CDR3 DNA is TGTGCCAGCAGTCTTCACCAGCGACAGGGTAGCAATCAGCCCCAGCATTTT. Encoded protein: CASSLHQRQGSNQPQHF.

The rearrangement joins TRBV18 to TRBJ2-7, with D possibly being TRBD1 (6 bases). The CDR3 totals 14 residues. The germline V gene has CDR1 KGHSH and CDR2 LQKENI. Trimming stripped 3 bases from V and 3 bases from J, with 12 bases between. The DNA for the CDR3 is TGTGCCAGCTCACCCTCGGCAGGGGTCTACGAGCAGTACTTC. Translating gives CASSPSAGVYEQYF.

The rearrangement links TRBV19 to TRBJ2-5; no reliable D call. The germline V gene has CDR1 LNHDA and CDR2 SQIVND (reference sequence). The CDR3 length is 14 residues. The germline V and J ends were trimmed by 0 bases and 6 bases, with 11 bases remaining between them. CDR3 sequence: CASSIDGRSKTQYF. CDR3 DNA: TGTGCCAGTAGTATAGATGGCAGGTCTAAGACCCAGTACTTC.

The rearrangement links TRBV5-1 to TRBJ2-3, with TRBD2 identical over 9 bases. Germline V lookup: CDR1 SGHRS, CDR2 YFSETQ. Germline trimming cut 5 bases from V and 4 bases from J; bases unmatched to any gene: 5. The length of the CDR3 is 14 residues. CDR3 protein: CASREAGGADTQYF. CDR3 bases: TGCGCCAGCAGGGAAGCGGGAGGCGCAGATACGCAGTATTTT. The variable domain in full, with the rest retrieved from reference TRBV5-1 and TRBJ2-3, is KAGVTQTPRYLIKTRGQQVTLSCSPISGHRSVSWYQQTPGQGLQFLFEYFSETQRNKGNFPGRFSGRQFSNSRSEMNVSTLELGDSALYLCASREAGGADTQYFGPGTRLTVL.

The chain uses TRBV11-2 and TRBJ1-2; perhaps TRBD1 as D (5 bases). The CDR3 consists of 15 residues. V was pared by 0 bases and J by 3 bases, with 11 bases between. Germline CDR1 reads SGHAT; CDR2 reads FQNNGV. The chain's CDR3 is CASSLEGRQYYGYTF. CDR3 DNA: TGTGCCAGCAGCTTAGAGGGGCGACAATACTATGGCTACACCTTC.

The CDR3 nucleotides read TGTGCCAGCAGCTTAGAGAGCGGTGAGACCCAGTACTTC. The encoded protein is CASSLESGETQYF. The chain couples TRBV11-3 to TRBJ2-5; perhaps TRBD2 as D (5 bases). The CDR3 covers 13 residues. CDR1 is SGHNT, CDR2 YENEEA, per germline. V dropped 0 bases and J dropped 5 bases, with 7 bases sitting between them. Complete variable domain (other parts from reference TRBV11-3 and TRBJ2-5): EAGVVQSPRYKIIEKKQPVAFWCNPISGHNTLYWYLQNLGQGPELLIRYENEEAVDDSQLPKDRFSAERLKGVDSTLKIQPAELGDSAVYLCASSLESGETQYFGPGTRLLVL.

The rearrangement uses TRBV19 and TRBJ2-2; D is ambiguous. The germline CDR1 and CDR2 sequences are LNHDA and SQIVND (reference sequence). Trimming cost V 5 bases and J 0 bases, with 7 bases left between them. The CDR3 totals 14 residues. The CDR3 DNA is TGTGCCAGTAGTGTTCAGGCGAACACCGGGGAGCTGTTTTTT. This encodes CASSVQANTGELFF. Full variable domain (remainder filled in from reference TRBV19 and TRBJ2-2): DGGITQSPKYLFRKEGQNVTLSCEQNLNHDAMYWYRQDPGQGLRLIYYSQIVNDFQKGDIAEGYSVSREKKESFPLTVTSAQKNPTAFYLCASSVQANTGELFFGEGSRLTVL.

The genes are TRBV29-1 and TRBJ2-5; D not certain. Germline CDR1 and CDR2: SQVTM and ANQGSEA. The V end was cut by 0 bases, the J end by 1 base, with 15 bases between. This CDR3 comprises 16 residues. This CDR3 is CSVEEGRILVQETQYF. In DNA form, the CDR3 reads TGCAGCGTTGAAGAGGGCAGGATTCTTGTCCAAGAGACCCAGTACTTC.

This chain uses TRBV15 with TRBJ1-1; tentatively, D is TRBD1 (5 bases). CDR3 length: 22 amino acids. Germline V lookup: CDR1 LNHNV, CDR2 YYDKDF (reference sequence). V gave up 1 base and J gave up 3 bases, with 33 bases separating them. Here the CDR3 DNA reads TGTGCCACCAGCAGAGGCGATGTCGTATCCGGGGGGACTACTAGGAAGGACACTGAAGCTTTCTTT. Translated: CATSRGDVVSGGTTRKDTEAFF.

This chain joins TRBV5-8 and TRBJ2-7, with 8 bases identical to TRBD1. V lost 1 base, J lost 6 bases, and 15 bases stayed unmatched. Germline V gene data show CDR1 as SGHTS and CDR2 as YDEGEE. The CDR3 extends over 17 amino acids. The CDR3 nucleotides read TGTGCCAGCAGCTTGTTTGAGGTAGGGACAGGACGGCGCGAGCAGTACTTC. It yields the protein CASSLFEVGTGRREQYF. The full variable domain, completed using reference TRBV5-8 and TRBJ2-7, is EAGVTQSPTHLIKTRGQQATLRCSPISGHTSVYWYQQALGLGLQFLLWYDEGEERNRGNFPPRFSGRQFPNYSSELNVNALELEDSALYLCASSLFEVGTGRREQYFGPGTRLTVT.

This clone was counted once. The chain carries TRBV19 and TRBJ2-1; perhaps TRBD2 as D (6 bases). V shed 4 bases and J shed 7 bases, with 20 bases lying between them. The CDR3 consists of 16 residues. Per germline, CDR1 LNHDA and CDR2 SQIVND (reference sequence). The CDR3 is CASSTPGGESGNEQFF. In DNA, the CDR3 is TGTGCCAGTAGTACCCCCGGCGGGGAGTCGGGGAATGAGCAGTTCTTC.

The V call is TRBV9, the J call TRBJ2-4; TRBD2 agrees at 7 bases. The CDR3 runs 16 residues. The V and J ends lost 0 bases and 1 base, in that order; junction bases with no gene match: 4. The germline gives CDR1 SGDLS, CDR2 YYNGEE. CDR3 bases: TGTGCCAGCAGCGTAGAGGGAGGGCTGGCCAAAAACATTCAGTACTTC. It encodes CASSVEGGLAKNIQYF.

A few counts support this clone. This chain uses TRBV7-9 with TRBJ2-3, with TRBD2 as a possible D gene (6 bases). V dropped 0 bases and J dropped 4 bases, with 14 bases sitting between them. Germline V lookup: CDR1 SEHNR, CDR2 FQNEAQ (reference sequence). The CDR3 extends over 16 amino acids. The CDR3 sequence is CASSLATGSLADTQYF. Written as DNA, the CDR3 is TGTGCCAGCAGCTTAGCGACCGGGAGTCTGGCAGATACGCAGTATTTT.

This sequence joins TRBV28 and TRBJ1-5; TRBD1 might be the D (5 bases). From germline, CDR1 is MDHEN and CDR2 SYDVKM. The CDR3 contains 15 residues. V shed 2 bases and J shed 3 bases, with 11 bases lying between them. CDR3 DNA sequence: TGTGCCAGCAGTTTAAGAGACAGCCTCAATCAGCCCCAGCATTTT. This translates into CASSLRDSLNQPQHF.

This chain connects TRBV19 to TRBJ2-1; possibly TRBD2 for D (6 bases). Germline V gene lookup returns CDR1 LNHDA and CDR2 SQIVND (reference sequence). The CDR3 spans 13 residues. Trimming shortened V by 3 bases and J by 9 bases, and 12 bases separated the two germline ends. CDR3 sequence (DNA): TGTGCCAGTAGTATGGACTACATGGGTGAGCAGTTCTTC. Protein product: CASSMDYMGEQFF.

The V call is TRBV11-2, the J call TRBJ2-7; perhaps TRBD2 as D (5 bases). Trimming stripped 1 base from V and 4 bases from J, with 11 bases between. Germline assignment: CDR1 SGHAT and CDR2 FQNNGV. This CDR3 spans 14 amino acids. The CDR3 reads CASSLVYRGYEQYF. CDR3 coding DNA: TGTGCCAGCAGCTTAGTCTATCGGGGATACGAGCAGTACTTC.

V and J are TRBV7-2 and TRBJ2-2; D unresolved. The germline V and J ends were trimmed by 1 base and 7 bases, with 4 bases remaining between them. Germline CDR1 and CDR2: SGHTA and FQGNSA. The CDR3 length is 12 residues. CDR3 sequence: CASSLVNGELFF. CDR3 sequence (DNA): TGTGCCAGCAGCTTAGTCAACGGGGAGCTGTTTTTT.

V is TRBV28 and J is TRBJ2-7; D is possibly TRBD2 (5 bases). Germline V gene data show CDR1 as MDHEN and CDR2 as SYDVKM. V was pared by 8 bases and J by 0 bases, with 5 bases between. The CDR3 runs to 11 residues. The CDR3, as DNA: TGTGCCAGCGGGAGCTCCTACGAGCAGTACTTC. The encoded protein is CASGSSYEQYF.

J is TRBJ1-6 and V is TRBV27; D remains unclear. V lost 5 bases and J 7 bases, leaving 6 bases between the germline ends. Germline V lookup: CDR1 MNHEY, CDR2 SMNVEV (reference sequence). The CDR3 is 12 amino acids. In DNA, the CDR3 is TGTGCCAGCAGTCTCTACAATTCACCCCTCCACTTT. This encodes CASSLYNSPLHF.

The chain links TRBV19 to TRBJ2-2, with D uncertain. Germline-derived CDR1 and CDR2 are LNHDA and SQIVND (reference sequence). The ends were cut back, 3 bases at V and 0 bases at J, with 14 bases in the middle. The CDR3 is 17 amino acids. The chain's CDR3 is CASSIGSPGPNTGELFF. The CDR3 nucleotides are TGTGCCAGTAGTATTGGTTCACCGGGTCCGAACACCGGGGAGCTGTTTTTT.

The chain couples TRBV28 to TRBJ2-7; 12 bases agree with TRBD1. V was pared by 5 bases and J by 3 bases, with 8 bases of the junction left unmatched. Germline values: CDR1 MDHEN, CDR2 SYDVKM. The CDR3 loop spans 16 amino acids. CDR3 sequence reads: CASSLPGQGALYEQYF. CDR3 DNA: TGTGCCAGCAGTCTCCCGGGACAGGGGGCCCTCTACGAGCAGTACTTC.

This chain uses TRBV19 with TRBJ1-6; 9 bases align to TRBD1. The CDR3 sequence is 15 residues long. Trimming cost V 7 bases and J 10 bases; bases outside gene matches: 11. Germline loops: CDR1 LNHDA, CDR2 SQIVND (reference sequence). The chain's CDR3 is CASTISGTGWSPLHF. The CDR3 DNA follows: TGTGCCAGTACCATAAGCGGGACAGGGTGGTCACCCCTCCACTTT.

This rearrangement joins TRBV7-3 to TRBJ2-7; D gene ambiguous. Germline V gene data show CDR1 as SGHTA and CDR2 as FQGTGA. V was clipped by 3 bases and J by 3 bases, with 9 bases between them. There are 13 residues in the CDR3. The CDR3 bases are TGTGCCAGCAGCTTTGGGCATATCTACGAGCAGTACTTC. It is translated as CASSFGHIYEQYF.

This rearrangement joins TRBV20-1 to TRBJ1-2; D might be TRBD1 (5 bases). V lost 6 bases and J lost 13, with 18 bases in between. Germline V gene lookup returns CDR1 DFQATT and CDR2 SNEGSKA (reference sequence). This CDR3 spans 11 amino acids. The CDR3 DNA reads TGCAGTGCCTTGGGGAGGCCGGACATCACCTTC. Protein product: CSALGRPDITF.

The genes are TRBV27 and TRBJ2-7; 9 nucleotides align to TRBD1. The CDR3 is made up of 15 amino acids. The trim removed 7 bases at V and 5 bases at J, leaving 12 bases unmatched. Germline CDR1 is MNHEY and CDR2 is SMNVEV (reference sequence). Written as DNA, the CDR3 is TGTGCCAGCACCCGGGGGACAGGGAGGACCGACGAGCAGTACTTC. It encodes CASTRGTGRTDEQYF.

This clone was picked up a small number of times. CDR3 in amino acids: CASSIPGHTNTEAFF. CDR3 in DNA: TGTGCCAGCAGTATCCCCGGACACACGAACACTGAAGCTTTCTTT. This sequence joins TRBV14 and TRBJ1-1; D may be TRBD1 (5 bases). Germline loops: CDR1 SGHDN, CDR2 FVKESK. The V end was cut by 6 bases, the J end by 1 base, with 15 bases between. The CDR3 spans 15 residues.

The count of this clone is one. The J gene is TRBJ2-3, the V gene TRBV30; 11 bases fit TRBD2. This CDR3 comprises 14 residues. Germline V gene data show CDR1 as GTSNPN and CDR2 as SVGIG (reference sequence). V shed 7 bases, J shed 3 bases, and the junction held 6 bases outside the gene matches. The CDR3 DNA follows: TGTGCCTCTATAGCGGGAGGGCGTACAGATACGCAGTATTTT. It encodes CASIAGGRTDTQYF.